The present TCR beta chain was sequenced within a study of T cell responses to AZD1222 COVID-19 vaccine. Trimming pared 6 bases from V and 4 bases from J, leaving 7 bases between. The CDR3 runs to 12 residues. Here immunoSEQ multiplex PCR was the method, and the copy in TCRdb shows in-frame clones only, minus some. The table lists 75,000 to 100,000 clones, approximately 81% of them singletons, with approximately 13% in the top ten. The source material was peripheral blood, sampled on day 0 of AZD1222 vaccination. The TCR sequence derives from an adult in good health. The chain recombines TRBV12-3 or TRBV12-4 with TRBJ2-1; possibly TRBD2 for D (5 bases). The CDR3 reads CASRGDYNEQFF. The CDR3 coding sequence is TGTGCCAGCAGGGGAGATTACAATGAGCAGTTCTTC.